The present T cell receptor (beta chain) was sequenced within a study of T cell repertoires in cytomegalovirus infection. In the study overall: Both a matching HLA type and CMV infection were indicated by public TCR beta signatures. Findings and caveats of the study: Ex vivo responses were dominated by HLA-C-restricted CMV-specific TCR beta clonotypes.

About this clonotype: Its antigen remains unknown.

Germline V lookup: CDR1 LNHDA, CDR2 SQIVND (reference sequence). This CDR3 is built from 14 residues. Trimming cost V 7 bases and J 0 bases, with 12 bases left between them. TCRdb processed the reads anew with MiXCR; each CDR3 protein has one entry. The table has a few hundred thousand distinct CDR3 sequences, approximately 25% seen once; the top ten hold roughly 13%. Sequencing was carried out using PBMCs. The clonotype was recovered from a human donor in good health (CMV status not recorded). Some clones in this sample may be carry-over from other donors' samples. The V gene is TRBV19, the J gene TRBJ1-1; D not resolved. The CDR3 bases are TGTGCCAGTACCGGCAGATCAATGAACACTGAAGCTTTCTTT. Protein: CASTGRSMNTEAFF. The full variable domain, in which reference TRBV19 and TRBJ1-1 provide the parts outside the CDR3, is DGGITQSPKYLFRKEGQNVTLSCEQNLNHDAMYWYRQDPGQGLRLIYYSQIVNDFQKGDIAEGYSVSREKKESFPLTVTSAQKNPTAFYLCASTGRSMNTEAFFGQGTRLTVV.